This T cell receptor (beta chain) comes out of a study of cytotoxic CD8 clonotypes in ibrutinib-treated CLL. Measured with immunoSEQ multiplex PCR; TCRdb has only the in-frame clones, and not every one. The table has about 160,000 clones, approximately 80% seen once; the top ten hold about 4.5%. Per germline, CDR1 LGHNA and CDR2 YSLEER. Trimming took 0 bases from V and 7 from J, leaving 9 bases between them. The CDR3 has 13 amino acids. This sequence was found in a human donor with chronic lymphocytic leukemia. Sequences were derived from PBMCs, sampled after 24 months of ibrutinib treatment. This chain links TRBV4-3 with TRBJ2-5; D is uncertain. Here the CDR3 reads CASSQDLHWTQYF. DNA for the CDR3: TGCGCCAGCAGCCAAGATCTCCACTGGACCCAGTACTTC.